Below, 13 T cell receptor beta chains from the same sample are listed, as sequenced in a study of T cells in Graves' hyperthyroidism and ophthalmopathy. From RNA transcripts, TCR beta CDR3 regions were amplified. First-round RT-PCR of the TCR CDR3 relied on the HTBI primer set. Using its own MiXCR run on the multiplex PCR reads, TCRdb lists one record per CDR3 protein. The sample lists hundreds of thousands of distinct CDR3 sequences; about 15% were seen once. What was sequenced was blood. All receptors come from a woman in her forties or fifties with Graves' ophthalmopathy.

At least ten counts were recorded for this clonotype. CDR3 nucleotides: TGTGCCAGCTCACCACGCTGGACGACAAAGCGAGAGACCCAGTACTTC. Translated, it gives CASSPRWTTKRETQYF. The J gene is TRBJ2-5, the V gene TRBV18; D not resolved. Germline CDR1 reads KGHSH; CDR2 reads LQKENI. V lost 1 base, J lost 4 bases, and 16 bases lay in between. The CDR3 sequence is 16 residues long. Looking up the rest from reference TRBV18 and TRBJ2-5 gives the full variable domain: NAGVMQNPRHLVRRRGQEARLRCSPMKGHSHVYWYRQLPEEGLKFMVYLQKENIIDESGMPKERFSAEFPKEGPSILRIQQVVRGDSAAYFCASSPRWTTKRETQYFGPGTRLLVL.

The chain joins TRBV29-1 to TRBJ1-2, with D unclear. The CDR3 totals 14 residues. Germline V gene sequence: CDR1 SQVTM, CDR2 ANQGSEA. The V and J ends lost 0 bases and 8 bases respectively, with 16 bases between them. The CDR3 DNA follows: TGCAGCGTTGAAGAAGGAACCTCCGCCGAGGGCTACACCTTC. This sequence encodes CSVEEGTSAEGYTF.

At least ten counts were recorded for this clonotype. The V gene is TRBV27, the J gene TRBJ2-3; possible D gene TRBD2, 5 bases. Germline V gene data show CDR1 as MNHEY and CDR2 as SMNVEV (reference sequence). The CDR3 length is 13 residues. V lost 6 bases and J lost 4, with 11 bases in between. The CDR3 DNA reads as TGTGCCAGCAGCCCCCTCGGGGCAGATACGCAGTATTTT. It yields the protein CASSPLGADTQYF.

This clonotype showed up many times. The chain is built from TRBV20-1 and TRBJ2-1; 10 bases fit TRBD2. CDR3 length equals 15 residues. With V trimmed by 4 bases and J by 6 bases, 9 bases remained unmatched. CDR1 is DFQATT and CDR2 is SNEGSKA in the germline V gene (reference sequence). The CDR3 nucleotides are TGCAGTGCTATGTTTCCTAGCGGGAGTGTCAATGAGCAGTTCTTC. Translated: CSAMFPSGSVNEQFF.

This clonotype was observed at least ten times. The gene calls are TRBV12-3 or TRBV12-4 and TRBJ1-5, with 7 bases identical to TRBD1. V lost 5 bases to trimming and J lost 3 bases; unmatched junction nucleotides: 7. The CDR3 has 15 residues. The CDR3 loop is CASSRRQGYNQPQHF. The CDR3 nucleotides read TGTGCCAGCAGTAGACGACAGGGCTACAATCAGCCCCAGCATTTT.

The sample holds one count of this clonotype. The chain carries TRBV6-2 or TRBV6-3 and TRBJ2-4; possible D gene TRBD2, 6 bases. The V and J ends lost 0 bases and 9 bases respectively, with 18 bases between them. The CDR3 covers 16 residues. Germline CDR1 and CDR2: MNHEY and SVGEGT. The CDR3 region is CASSYSIGRRAAIQYF. CDR3 DNA sequence: TGTGCCAGCAGTTACTCGATTGGGAGGCGGGCGGCCATTCAGTACTTC.

In its sample, this clonotype was seen many times. The chain recombines TRBV18 with TRBJ1-2; 7 nucleotides align to TRBD1. V trimming: 3 bases; J trimming: 4 bases; junction bases outside the gene matches: 5. This CDR3 has 14 amino acids. CDR1 is KGHSH, CDR2 LQKENI, per germline. This CDR3 reads CASSPGTDVYGYTF. In DNA, the CDR3 is TGTGCCAGCTCACCGGGGACAGATGTCTATGGCTACACCTTC.

The J gene is TRBJ2-7, the V gene TRBV30, with D perhaps matching TRBD1 (5 bases). Trimming removed 1 base at V and 4 bases at J, with 20 bases between. Per germline, CDR1 GTSNPN and CDR2 SVGIG (reference sequence). The CDR3 has 16 residues. DNA of the CDR3: TGTGCCTGGAGTGCGTCTACAGGTACCTTTCGGTACGAGCAGTACTTC. Protein product: CAWSASTGTFRYEQYF.

This clonotype was counted only a few times. The chain joins TRBV5-1 to TRBJ2-1; TRBD2 agrees at 9 bases. Unmatched junction bases numbered 4, after V lost 2 bases and J lost 7 bases. Per the germline V gene, CDR1 is SGHRS and CDR2 is YFSETQ. There are 14 residues in the CDR3. The chain's CDR3 is CASSFLAGNNEQFF. The CDR3 DNA follows: TGCGCCAGCAGCTTCCTAGCGGGAAATAATGAGCAGTTCTTC.

This clonotype showed up just a few times. The chain carries TRBV27 and TRBJ2-7, with 10 nucleotides matching TRBD2. Germline CDR1 and CDR2: MNHEY and SMNVEV (reference sequence). Losses at the gene ends were 2 bases for V and 7 bases for J; bases not matched to a gene: 14. The CDR3 covers 17 residues. CDR3 sequence: CASSLARGLAGEGEQYF. CDR3 bases: TGTGCCAGCAGTTTAGCCCGTGGTCTAGCGGGAGAAGGGGAGCAGTACTTC.

The sample holds many counts of this clonotype. The chain recombines TRBV4-1 with TRBJ2-3; no clear D. The CDR3 totals 16 residues. V was trimmed by 1 base and J by 1 base, leaving 12 bases between them. The germline gives CDR1 MGHRA, CDR2 YSYEKL. CDR3: CASSQADGSGTDTQYF. Written as DNA, the CDR3 is TGCGCCAGCAGCCAAGCGGACGGATCCGGCACAGATACGCAGTATTTT.

This chain links TRBV20-1 with TRBJ2-2; D ambiguous. V gave up 3 bases and J gave up 0 bases, with 8 bases separating them. The CDR3 has 14 residues. Germline V CDR1 and CDR2: DFQATT, SNEGSKA (reference sequence). The CDR3 is CSARVTTNTGELFF. The CDR3, as DNA: TGCAGTGCTAGGGTGACAACGAACACCGGGGAGCTGTTTTTT.

This clonotype was counted at least ten times. V usage is TRBV7-2 and J usage is TRBJ2-2; 10 positions match TRBD2. Trimming at V came to 0 bases and at J to 4 bases, leaving 5 bases not matched to a gene. The germline V gene encodes CDR1 SGHTA and CDR2 FQGNSA. This CDR3 spans 17 amino acids. This CDR3 is CASSLAVPSGGTGELFF. DNA of the CDR3: TGTGCCAGCAGCTTAGCGGTCCCTAGCGGGGGCACCGGGGAGCTGTTTTTT.